This T cell receptor (beta chain) was documented in a study of control samples from healthy donors and cancer patients. The protocol was immunoSEQ multiplex PCR, while the TCRdb copy is restricted to in-frame clones and leaves out a portion. The sample has about 160,000 clones, just over 95% seen once; the top ten hold just over 1%. The receptor was isolated from a woman aged 25 to 45 in good health. The sequencing sample was made of blood.

The DNA for the CDR3 is TGTGCCAGCGGACAGGGGGGACAAGAGACCCAGTACTTC. Protein product: CASGQGGQETQYF. The rearrangement joins TRBV25-1 to TRBJ2-5, with 10 nucleotides matching TRBD1. Looked up from germline, CDR1 is MGHDK and CDR2 is SYGVNS. CDR3 length equals 13 residues. Trimming removed 8 bases from V and 2 bases from J; junction bases left unmatched: 2.